This entry lists 15 T cell receptor beta chains sequenced from one sample in a study of T-cell reconstitution after alpha-beta-depleted transplantation in children. Library preparation (for TCRbeta) was performed with unique molecular identifiers. TCRdb passed the PCR reads through MiXCR, listing each CDR3 protein once. This sample has 300,000 to 350,000 distinct CDR3 sequences; around 25% occur once, and the top ten carry approximately 9.9%. Sequences were derived from PBMCs, mostly from graft donor cells, sampled 180 days after TCRalphabeta/CD19-depleted stem cell transplant. These receptors were obtained from a male patient younger than 18 who had a stem cell transplant for acute lymphoblastic leukemia, so the T cells may come from the graft donor.

This clonotype was recorded a few times. The V and J genes are TRBV2 and TRBJ2-5; D possibly uses TRBD1 or TRBD2 (7 bases each). Germline CDR1 SNHLY, CDR2 FYNNEI. The CDR3 consists of 14 residues. The ends were cut back, 6 bases at V and 1 base at J, with 12 bases in the middle. For the CDR3, the DNA is TGTGCCAGCAGAGCGGGACAGTTCCAAGAGACCCAGTACTTC. The encoded protein is CASRAGQFQETQYF.

This clonotype was seen a handful of times. The chain carries TRBV6-1 and TRBJ1-2, with TRBD1 as a possible D gene (6 bases). CDR1 and CDR2 from the germline V gene are MNHNS and SASEGT. The CDR3 sequence is 14 residues long. V was cut by 6 bases and J by 7 bases, with 18 bases left in between. The CDR3 here is CASRERTGNGGYTF. Here the CDR3 DNA reads TGTGCCAGCAGGGAGCGTACAGGGAATGGTGGCTACACCTTC.

This clonotype was seen more than once but under ten times. This rearrangement joins TRBV9 to TRBJ2-7; TRBD2 is a possible D gene (6 bases). The CDR3 is made up of 14 amino acids. V gave up 3 bases and J gave up 3 bases, with 13 bases separating them. Germline loops: CDR1 SGDLS, CDR2 YYNGEE. CDR3 amino acids: CASSAGRRDYEQYF. CDR3 nucleotides: TGTGCCAGCAGCGCTGGGAGGAGGGACTACGAGCAGTACTTC.

This chain connects TRBV7-6 to TRBJ2-2; D is unresolved. This CDR3 is 17 amino acids long. The V gene's germline CDR1 is SGHVS and CDR2 FNYEAQ. V was pared by 5 bases and J by 1 base, with 17 bases between. CDR3 residues: CASSGRASMLNTGELFF. Here the CDR3 DNA reads TGTGCCAGCAGCGGCCGGGCCTCCATGTTGAACACCGGGGAGCTGTTTTTT.

This clonotype appeared a single time. The chain combines TRBV11-2 with TRBJ2-7; D possibly uses TRBD1 or TRBD2 (5 bases each). The length of the CDR3 is 13 residues. Trimming took 6 bases from V and 4 from J, leaving 13 bases between them. Germline values: CDR1 SGHAT, CDR2 FQNNGV. The CDR3 DNA reads TGTGCCAGCAGACCGGGACGGACTTACGAGCAGTACTTC. Its protein is CASRPGRTYEQYF.

CDR3 sequence reads: CASSWAQGRGQETQYF. The CDR3 DNA reads as TGCGCCAGCAGCTGGGCCCAGGGAAGGGGCCAAGAGACCCAGTACTTC. The chain has TRBV5-1 and TRBJ2-5, with a weak D call TRBD1 (5 bases). Germline V CDR1 and CDR2: SGHRS, YFSETQ. CDR3 length: 16 residues. The V end was cut by 3 bases, the J end by 1 base, with 16 bases between.

The chain joins TRBV5-1 to TRBJ1-1, with 11 bases aligning to TRBD1. This CDR3 contains 17 residues. CDR1 and CDR2 from the germline V gene are SGHRS and YFSETQ. With 0 bases clipped from V and 5 bases from J, the junction kept 9 bases outside the gene matches. CDR3 nucleotides: TGCGCCAGCAGCTTGGTTCCCCCTGGACAGGGGGCAACTGAAGCTTTCTTT. Translated, it gives CASSLVPPGQGATEAFF.

This sequence joins TRBV5-6 and TRBJ1-5; D is possibly TRBD1 (6 bases). Germline V CDR1 and CDR2: SGHDT, YYEEEE. Trimming pared 0 bases from V and 3 bases from J, leaving 10 bases between. This CDR3 comprises 15 residues. The CDR3 loop is CASSLAGGNNQPQHF. As DNA, the CDR3 is TGTGCCAGCAGCTTGGCGGGGGGCAACAATCAGCCCCAGCATTTT.

This clonotype was observed a few times. The J gene is TRBJ1-1, the V gene TRBV7-3; tentative D call: TRBD1 (6 bases). The V gene's germline CDR1 is SGHTA and CDR2 FQGTGA. This CDR3 spans 15 amino acids. V gave up 5 bases and J gave up 1 base, with 14 bases separating them. CDR3 nucleotides: TGTGCCAGCAGCCATTCAGGGGTTGCGAACACTGAAGCTTTCTTT. Amino acids: CASSHSGVANTEAFF.

This clonotype was counted at least ten times. The J gene is TRBJ2-6, the V gene TRBV20-1; D might be TRBD1 or TRBD2, each matching 7 bases. Germline V gene sequence: CDR1 DFQATT, CDR2 SNEGSKA (reference sequence). The V end was cut by 8 bases, the J end by 2 bases, with 13 bases between. The CDR3 has 14 residues. The CDR3 region is CSTRGGTGANVLTF. DNA for the CDR3: TGCAGTACCAGGGGGGGGACTGGGGCCAACGTCCTGACTTTC.

In this sample, this clonotype turned up a few times. This sequence joins TRBV18 and TRBJ2-5, with 9 bases lining up with TRBD2. Germline V gene sequence: CDR1 KGHSH, CDR2 LQKENI. The ends lost 6 bases at V and 2 bases at J; junction bases unmatched: 4. The CDR3 is 14 residues long. The CDR3 bases are TGTGCCAGCTCCCCGACTAGCGGACAAGAGACCCAGTACTTC. This codes for CASSPTSGQETQYF.

V and J are TRBV6-5 and TRBJ2-4; D is unresolved. The ends were cut back, 1 base at V and 0 bases at J, with 10 bases in the middle. Germline CDR1 MNHEY, CDR2 SVGAGI. The CDR3 runs 16 residues. The CDR3: CASSYFRTVAKNIQYF. CDR3 nucleotides: TGTGCCAGCAGTTACTTCCGGACGGTAGCCAAAAACATTCAGTACTTC.

Only a few counts were recorded for this clonotype. This chain joins TRBV29-1 and TRBJ1-1, with a possible D match to TRBD1 (5 bases). Germline CDR1 is SQVTM and CDR2 is ANQGSEA. Trimming pared 1 base from V and 6 bases from J, leaving 21 bases between. The CDR3 is 16 residues long. CDR3 in amino acids: CSVEGSGHGAWAEAFF. CDR3 DNA sequence: TGCAGCGTTGAAGGCTCAGGACACGGCGCTTGGGCTGAAGCTTTCTTT.

In the case of this clonotype: The junction differs from germline at one of its ends, possibly a read error. The chain joins TRBV12-3 or TRBV12-4 to TRBJ2-7; 10 positions agree with TRBD2. This CDR3 contains 14 residues. The chain's CDR3 is CASSPGLAPYEQSF. In DNA, the CDR3 is TGTGCCAGCAGCCCGGGACTAGCGCCCTACGAGCAGTCCTTC.

This clonotype was picked up many times. The chain joins TRBV20-1 to TRBJ2-2; 13 bases are shared with TRBD2. V shed 2 bases and J 4 bases; nucleotides not matched to a gene: 4. The CDR3 length is 16 residues. Looked up from germline, CDR1 is DFQATT and CDR2 is SNEGSKA (reference sequence). The CDR3 sequence: CSARSGLAGFTGELFF. The CDR3 bases are TGCAGTGCTAGATCGGGACTAGCGGGATTCACCGGGGAGCTGTTTTTT.